Each of the 3 T cell receptor beta chains below was sequenced from the same sample in a study of PD-L1 blockade in urothelial cancer. Assay used: immunoSEQ multiplex PCR; TCRdb lists only in-frame clones, some missing. The data hold just over 35,000 clones, with about 80% observed a single time. Time point indicated: peripheral blood 6 weeks after treatment start. The material was PBMCs, obtained around atezolizumab (anti-PD-L1) treatment. These receptor sequences come from a middle-aged man with urothelial cancer.

This chain links TRBV6-5 with TRBJ1-5, with TRBD1 matching 8 bases. This CDR3 comprises 14 residues. Germline trimming cut 6 bases from V and 9 bases from J; bases unmatched to any gene: 10. CDR1 is MNHEY and CDR2 is SVGAGI in the germline V gene. Written as DNA, the CDR3 is TGTGCCAGCAGGTTTGGACAGGGACGAGGGCCCCAGCATTTT. This sequence encodes CASRFGQGRGPQHF.

The rearrangement links TRBV14 to TRBJ2-2; 7 nucleotides agree with TRBD2. The V gene's germline CDR1 is SGHDN and CDR2 FVKESK. V shed 1 base, J shed 5 bases, and the junction held 7 bases outside the gene matches. This CDR3 has 16 residues. In DNA, the CDR3 is TGTGCCAGCAGCCAAGCCCACCCCGGGGGGACCGGGGAGCTGTTTTTT. It codes for CASSQAHPGGTGELFF.

This clone was observed a few times. This sequence joins TRBV4-1 and TRBJ2-4, with 7 bases fitting TRBD2. V lost 0 bases, J lost 7 bases, and 3 bases stayed unmatched. This CDR3 is 14 amino acids long. CDR1 is MGHRA, CDR2 YSYEKL, per germline. The CDR3 loop is CASSQDQLANIQYF. For the CDR3, the DNA is TGCGCCAGCAGCCAAGATCAACTAGCGAACATTCAGTACTTC.